The 12 T cell receptor beta chains reported below all come from one sample, sequenced in a study of blood T cell repertoires in COVID-19. Repertoires were generated with immunoSEQ multiplex PCR, while TCRdb's copy carries only in-frame clones and drops some. The table has 330,000 or so clones, over 75% seen once. The specimen sequenced was PBMCs or T cells enriched from blood (not recorded which). These receptors were taken from a middle-aged man in a cohort exposed to, infected with or recovered from COVID-19 (not recorded which).

The V gene is TRBV30, the J gene TRBJ1-5, with D possibly being TRBD1 (6 bases). Trimming removed 5 bases at V and 9 bases at J, with 20 bases between. Germline V CDR1 and CDR2: GTSNPN, SVGIG (reference sequence). The CDR3 contains 14 residues. The CDR3 bases are TGTGCCTGGGGGCCCCAACAGCTAGGGGGGCCCCAGCATTTT. Its translation is CAWGPQQLGGPQHF.

The V call is TRBV14, the J call TRBJ2-7, with 11 bases that match TRBD1. The germline V gene encodes CDR1 SGHDN and CDR2 FVKESK. The CDR3 is 16 amino acids. Trimming took 4 bases from V and 6 from J; bases not matched to a gene: 11. Here the CDR3 reads CASSRSRDRGIGEQYF. Written as DNA, the CDR3 is TGTGCCAGCAGCCGCAGCCGGGACAGGGGGATTGGCGAGCAGTACTTC.

V and J are TRBV6-4 and TRBJ2-7, with 9 bases fitting TRBD1. Germline CDR1 reads MRHNA; CDR2 reads SNTAGT. The CDR3 has 13 amino acids. The trim removed 3 bases at V and 7 bases at J, leaving 4 bases unmatched. CDR3 region: CASSEEDRGEQYF. CDR3 sequence (DNA): TGTGCCAGCAGTGAGGAGGACAGGGGAGAGCAGTACTTC.

This chain uses TRBV7-6 with TRBJ2-1; TRBD2 agrees at 14 bases. CDR1 and CDR2 from the germline V gene are SGHVS and FNYEAQ. The CDR3 sequence is 15 residues long. After removal of 5 bases from V and 8 bases from J, the junction contained 5 bases not matched to a gene. DNA for the CDR3: TGTGCCAGCAGCATCCTGACTAGCGGGGGGGATGAGCAGTTCTTC. Translated: CASSILTSGGDEQFF.

This clone was observed a single time. This chain links TRBV28 with TRBJ2-1, with 10 bases identical to TRBD2. Germline values: CDR1 MDHEN, CDR2 SYDVKM. The CDR3 totals 15 residues. The J segment lost 6 bases and the V segment lost 3 bases, leaving 5 bases of the junction unmatched. The CDR3 region is CASSLRLAGVNEQFF. The CDR3, as DNA: TGTGCCAGCAGTTTGAGGCTAGCGGGAGTCAATGAGCAGTTCTTC.

J is TRBJ2-2 and V is TRBV29-1; D remains ambiguous. V gave up 4 bases and J gave up 6 bases, with 9 bases separating them. The CDR3 loop spans 12 amino acids. Germline lookup yields CDR1 SQVTM and CDR2 ANQGSEA. CDR3 region: CSVGAGPGELFF. The CDR3 nucleotides read TGCAGCGTTGGGGCAGGCCCCGGGGAGCTGTTTTTT.

This clone has just one count. This sequence joins TRBV7-6 and TRBJ2-1; 13 positions agree with TRBD2. After removal of 5 bases from V and 4 bases from J, the junction contained 5 bases not matched to a gene. The CDR3 is 16 amino acids. From germline, CDR1 is SGHVS and CDR2 FNYEAQ. CDR3 nucleotide sequence: TGTGCCAGCAGCCCGACTAGCGGGAGGATATACAATGAGCAGTTCTTC. Translated: CASSPTSGRIYNEQFF.

The chain uses TRBV2 and TRBJ2-7, with TRBD1 identical over 8 bases. Germline CDR1 SNHLY, CDR2 FYNNEI. The trim removed 2 bases at V and 3 bases at J, leaving 9 bases unmatched. This CDR3 is 16 amino acids long. Written as DNA, the CDR3 is TGTGCCAGCAGTGAAATCGCCGGGACAGGACTCTACGAGCAGTACTTC. Translating it yields CASSEIAGTGLYEQYF.

V usage is TRBV30 and J usage is TRBJ2-1; 10 bases are a match to TRBD2. The CDR3 consists of 14 residues. Germline loops: CDR1 GTSNPN, CDR2 SVGIG (reference sequence). Trimming cost V 0 bases and J 8 bases; bases outside gene matches: 4. The CDR3 here is CAWSVGLAGDEQFF. CDR3 coding DNA: TGTGCCTGGAGTGTAGGGCTAGCGGGGGATGAGCAGTTCTTC.

The genes are TRBV2 and TRBJ2-5; tentatively, D is TRBD1 (6 bases). The CDR3 is 15 residues long. Germline values: CDR1 SNHLY, CDR2 FYNNEI. V shed 10 bases and J shed 7 bases, with 25 bases lying between them. CDR3 DNA sequence: TGTGCCACCGCGAGTTTCAGGGGCCCACATGGGACCCAGTACTTC. Protein product: CATASFRGPHGTQYF.

CDR3 in amino acids: CASKIRLAGYNEQFF. The CDR3 region has the DNA TGTGCCAGTAAAATAAGGCTAGCGGGCTACAATGAGCAGTTCTTC. The V gene is TRBV19, the J gene TRBJ2-1, with 8 positions matching TRBD2. V was pared by 7 bases and J by 3 bases, with 8 bases of the junction left unmatched. Germline lookup yields CDR1 LNHDA and CDR2 SQIVND (reference sequence). The CDR3 is made up of 15 amino acids.

This rearrangement joins TRBV5-6 to TRBJ2-4, with 9 bases fitting TRBD1. With 4 bases clipped from V and 2 bases from J, the junction kept 10 bases outside the gene matches. CDR1 SGHDT and CDR2 YYEEEE come from the germline V gene. The CDR3 sequence is 17 residues long. The CDR3 DNA is TGTGCCAGCAGCAGCAATGACAGGGGGGCGACCAAAAACATTCAGTACTTC. Translated: CASSSNDRGATKNIQYF.